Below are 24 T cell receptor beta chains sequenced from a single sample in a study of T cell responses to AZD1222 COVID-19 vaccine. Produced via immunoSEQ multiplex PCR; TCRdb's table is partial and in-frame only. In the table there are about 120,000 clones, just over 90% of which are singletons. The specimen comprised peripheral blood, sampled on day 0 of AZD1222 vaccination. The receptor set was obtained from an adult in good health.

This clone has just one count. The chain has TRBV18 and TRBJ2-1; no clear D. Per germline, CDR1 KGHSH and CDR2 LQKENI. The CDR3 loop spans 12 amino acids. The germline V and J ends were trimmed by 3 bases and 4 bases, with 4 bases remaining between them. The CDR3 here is CASSPEYNEQFF. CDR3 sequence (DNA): TGTGCCAGCTCACCGGAGTACAATGAGCAGTTCTTC.

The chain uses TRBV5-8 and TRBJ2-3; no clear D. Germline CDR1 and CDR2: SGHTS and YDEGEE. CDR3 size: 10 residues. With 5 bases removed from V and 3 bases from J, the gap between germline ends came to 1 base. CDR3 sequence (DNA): TGTGCCAGCAGGACAGATACGCAGTATTTT. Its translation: CASRTDTQYF. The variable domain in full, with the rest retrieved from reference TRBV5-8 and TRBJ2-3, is EAGVTQSPTHLIKTRGQQATLRCSPISGHTSVYWYQQALGLGLQFLLWYDEGEERNRGNFPPRFSGRQFPNYSSELNVNALELEDSALYLCASRTDTQYFGPGTRLTVL.

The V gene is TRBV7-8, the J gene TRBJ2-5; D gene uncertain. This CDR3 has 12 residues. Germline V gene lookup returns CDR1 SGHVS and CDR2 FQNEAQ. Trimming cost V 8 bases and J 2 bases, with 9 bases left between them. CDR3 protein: CASSPGQETQYF. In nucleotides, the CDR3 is TGTGCCAGCTCTCCCGGTCAAGAGACCCAGTACTTC.

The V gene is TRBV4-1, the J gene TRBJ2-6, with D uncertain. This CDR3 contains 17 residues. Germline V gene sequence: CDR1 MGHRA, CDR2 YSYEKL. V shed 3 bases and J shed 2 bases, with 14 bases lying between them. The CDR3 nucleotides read TGCGCCAGCAGCCAGATTGGGGTTACGGCTGGGGCCAACGTCCTGACTTTC. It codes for CASSQIGVTAGANVLTF.

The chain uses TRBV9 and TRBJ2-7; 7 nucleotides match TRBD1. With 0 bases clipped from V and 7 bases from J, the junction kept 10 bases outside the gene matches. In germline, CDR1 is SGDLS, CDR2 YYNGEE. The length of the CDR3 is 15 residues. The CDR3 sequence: CASSVGQGPVMEQYF. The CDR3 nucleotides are TGTGCCAGCAGCGTAGGACAGGGACCCGTTATGGAGCAGTACTTC.

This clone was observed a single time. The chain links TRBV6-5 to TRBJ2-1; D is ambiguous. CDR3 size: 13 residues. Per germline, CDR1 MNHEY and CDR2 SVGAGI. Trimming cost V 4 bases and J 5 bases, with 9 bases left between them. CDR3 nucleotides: TGTGCCAGCAGTTCCAGCAGCAACAATGAGCAGTTCTTC. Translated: CASSSSSNNEQFF.

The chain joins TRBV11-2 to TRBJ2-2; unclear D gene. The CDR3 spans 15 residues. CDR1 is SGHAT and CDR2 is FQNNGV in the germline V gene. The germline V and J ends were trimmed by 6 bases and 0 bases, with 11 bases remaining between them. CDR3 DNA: TGTGCCAGCAGATGGACGGAGTCGAACACCGGGGAGCTGTTTTTT. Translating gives CASRWTESNTGELFF.

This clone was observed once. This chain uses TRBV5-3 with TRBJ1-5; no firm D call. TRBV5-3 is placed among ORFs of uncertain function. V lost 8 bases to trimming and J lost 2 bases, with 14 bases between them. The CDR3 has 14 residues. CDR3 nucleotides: TGTGCCAGCCCTGCCCCCTGGGGCAATCAGCCCCAGCATTTT. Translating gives CASPAPWGNQPQHF.

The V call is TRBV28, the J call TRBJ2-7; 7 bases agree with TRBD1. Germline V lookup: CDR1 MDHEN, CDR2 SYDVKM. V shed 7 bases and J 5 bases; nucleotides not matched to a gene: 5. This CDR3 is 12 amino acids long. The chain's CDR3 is CASNLDRHEQYF. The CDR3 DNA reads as TGTGCCAGCAACCTGGACAGGCACGAGCAGTACTTC.

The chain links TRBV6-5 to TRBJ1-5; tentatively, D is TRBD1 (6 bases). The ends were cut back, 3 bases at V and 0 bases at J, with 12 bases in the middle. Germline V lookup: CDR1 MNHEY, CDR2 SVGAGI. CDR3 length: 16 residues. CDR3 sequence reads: CASSYQGRHSNQPQHF. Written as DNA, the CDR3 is TGTGCCAGCAGTTATCAGGGGAGACATAGCAATCAGCCCCAGCATTTT.

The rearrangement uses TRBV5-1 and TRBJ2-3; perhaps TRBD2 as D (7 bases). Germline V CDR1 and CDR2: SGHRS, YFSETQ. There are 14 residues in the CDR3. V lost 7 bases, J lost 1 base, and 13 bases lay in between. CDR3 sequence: CASRGGGGTDTQYF. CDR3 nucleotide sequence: TGCGCCAGCCGGGGCGGGGGCGGCACAGATACGCAGTATTTT.

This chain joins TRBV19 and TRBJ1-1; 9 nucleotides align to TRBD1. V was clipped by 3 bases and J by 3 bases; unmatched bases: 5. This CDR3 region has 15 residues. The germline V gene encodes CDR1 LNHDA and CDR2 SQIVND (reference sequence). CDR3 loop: CASSMDRGYDTEAFF. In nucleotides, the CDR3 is TGTGCCAGTAGTATGGACAGGGGCTATGACACTGAAGCTTTCTTT.

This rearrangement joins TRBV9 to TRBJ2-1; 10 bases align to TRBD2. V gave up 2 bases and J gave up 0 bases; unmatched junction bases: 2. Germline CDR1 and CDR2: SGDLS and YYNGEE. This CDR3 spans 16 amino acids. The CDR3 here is CASSVSSGGSYNEQFF. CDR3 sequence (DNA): TGTGCCAGCAGCGTGTCTAGCGGGGGCTCCTACAATGAGCAGTTCTTC.

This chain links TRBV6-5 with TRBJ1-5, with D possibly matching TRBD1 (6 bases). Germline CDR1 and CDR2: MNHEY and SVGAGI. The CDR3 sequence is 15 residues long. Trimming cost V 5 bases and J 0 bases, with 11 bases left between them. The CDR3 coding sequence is TGTGCCAGCAGTCCTACAGGGTCTAGCAATCAGCCCCAGCATTTT. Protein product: CASSPTGSSNQPQHF.

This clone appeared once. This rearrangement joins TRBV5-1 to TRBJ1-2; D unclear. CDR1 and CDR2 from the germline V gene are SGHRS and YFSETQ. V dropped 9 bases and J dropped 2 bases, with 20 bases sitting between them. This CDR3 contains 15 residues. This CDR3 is CATTLNRDQNYGYTF. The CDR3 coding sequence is TGCGCCACGACCCTAAACCGGGATCAGAACTATGGCTACACCTTC.

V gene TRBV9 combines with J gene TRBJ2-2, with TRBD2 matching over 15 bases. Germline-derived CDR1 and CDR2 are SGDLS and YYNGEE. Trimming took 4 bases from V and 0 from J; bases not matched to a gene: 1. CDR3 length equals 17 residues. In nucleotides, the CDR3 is TGTGCCAGCAGCCGGACTAGCGGGGGGGCGAACACCGGGGAGCTGTTTTTT. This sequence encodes CASSRTSGGANTGELFF.

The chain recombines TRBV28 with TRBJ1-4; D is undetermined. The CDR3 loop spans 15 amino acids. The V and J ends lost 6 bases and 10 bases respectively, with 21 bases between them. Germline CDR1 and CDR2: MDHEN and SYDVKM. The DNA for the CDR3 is TGTGCCAGCAGCGAAATGACCCGGGAGGCAAGAAAACTGTTTTTT. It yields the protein CASSEMTREARKLFF.

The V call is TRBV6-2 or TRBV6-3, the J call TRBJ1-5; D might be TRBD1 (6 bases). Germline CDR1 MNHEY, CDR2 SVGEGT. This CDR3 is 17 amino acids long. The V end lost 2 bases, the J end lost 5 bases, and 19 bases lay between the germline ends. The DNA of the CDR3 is TGTGCCAGCAGTTACGCACAGGGCGGCTTTGGGGATCAGCCCCAGCATTTT. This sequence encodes CASSYAQGGFGDQPQHF.

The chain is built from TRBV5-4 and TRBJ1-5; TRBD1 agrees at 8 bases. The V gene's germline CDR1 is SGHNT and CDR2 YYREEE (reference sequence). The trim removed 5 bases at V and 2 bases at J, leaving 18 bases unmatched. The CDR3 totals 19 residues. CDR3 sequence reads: CASRAGTGVTINGNQPQHF. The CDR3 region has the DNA TGTGCCAGCAGGGCCGGGACAGGCGTAACTATCAATGGCAATCAGCCCCAGCATTTT.

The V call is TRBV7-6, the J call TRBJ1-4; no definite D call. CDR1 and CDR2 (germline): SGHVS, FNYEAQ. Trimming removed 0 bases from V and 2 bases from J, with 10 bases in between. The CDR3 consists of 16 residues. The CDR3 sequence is CASSLAEGLTNEKLFF. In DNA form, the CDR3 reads TGTGCCAGCAGCTTAGCAGAGGGATTGACTAATGAAAAACTGTTTTTT.

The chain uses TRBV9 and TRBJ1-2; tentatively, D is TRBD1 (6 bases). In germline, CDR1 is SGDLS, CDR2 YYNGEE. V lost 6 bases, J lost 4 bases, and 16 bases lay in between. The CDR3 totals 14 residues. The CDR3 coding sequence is TGTGCCAGCACCCTAACTGGACAGCCCTATGGCTACACCTTC. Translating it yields CASTLTGQPYGYTF. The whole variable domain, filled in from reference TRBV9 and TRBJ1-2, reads DSGVTQTPKHLITATGQRVTLRCSPRSGDLSVYWYQQSLDQGLQFLIQYYNGEERAKGNILERFSAQQFPDLHSELNLSSLELGDSALYFCASTLTGQPYGYTFGSGTRLTVV.

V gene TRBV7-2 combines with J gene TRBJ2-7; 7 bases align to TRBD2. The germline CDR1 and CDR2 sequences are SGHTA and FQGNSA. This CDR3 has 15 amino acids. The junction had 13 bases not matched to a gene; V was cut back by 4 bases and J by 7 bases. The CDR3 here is CASSSLGGGAEEQYF. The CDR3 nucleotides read TGTGCCAGCAGCTCCCTCGGGGGAGGGGCGGAGGAGCAGTACTTC. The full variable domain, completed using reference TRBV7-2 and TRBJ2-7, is GAGVSQSPSNKVTEKGKDVELRCDPISGHTALYWYRQSLGQGLEFLIYFQGNSAPDKSGLPSDRFSAERTGGSVSTLTIQRTQQEDSAVYLCASSSLGGGAEEQYFGPGTRLTVT.

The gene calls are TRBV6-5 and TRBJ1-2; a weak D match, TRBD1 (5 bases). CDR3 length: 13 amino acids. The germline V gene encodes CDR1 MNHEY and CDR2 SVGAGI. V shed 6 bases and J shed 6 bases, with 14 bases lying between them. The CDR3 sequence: CASRLPGTHGYTF. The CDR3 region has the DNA TGTGCCAGCAGACTACCCGGGACCCATGGCTACACCTTC.

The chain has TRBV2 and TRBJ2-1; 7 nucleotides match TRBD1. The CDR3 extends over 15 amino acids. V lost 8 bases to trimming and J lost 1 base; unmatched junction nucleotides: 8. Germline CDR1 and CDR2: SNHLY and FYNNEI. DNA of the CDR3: TGTGCCAGCGGGTTCAGGGGGATATCCTACAATGAGCAGTTCTTC. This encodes CASGFRGISYNEQFF.